The 21 T cell receptor beta chains below were found in one sample sequenced in a study of CD8 T cells in Susac syndrome. A quantity of about 0.45 to 1 ug RNA underwent reverse transcription using random hexamers. TCRdb fed the immunoSEQ multiplex PCR reads into MiXCR, producing one record per CDR3 protein. This table holds about 150,000 distinct CDR3 sequences, approximately 95% found once. Input material: CD4+ T cells from PBMCs. All receptors come from a human donor with Susac syndrome.

The chain links TRBV2 to TRBJ1-5, with D perhaps TRBD1 (5 bases). CDR1 is SNHLY and CDR2 is FYNNEI in the germline V gene. Between the trimmed V and J ends, which lost 2 bases and 9 bases, there was a span of 11 bases. This CDR3 comprises 13 residues. This CDR3 reads CASSELGTAPQHF. DNA for the CDR3: TGTGCCAGCAGTGAATTGGGGACGGCGCCCCAGCATTTT.

This chain connects TRBV6-1 to TRBJ1-3; D is possibly TRBD1 (6 bases). The CDR3 totals 16 residues. Germline values: CDR1 MNHNS, CDR2 SASEGT. V was trimmed by 6 bases and J by 1 base, leaving 16 bases between them. Here the CDR3 reads CASSRTENPSGNTIYF. Here the CDR3 DNA reads TGTGCCAGCAGCCGGACAGAGAACCCGTCTGGAAACACCATATATTTT.

The V gene is TRBV29-1, the J gene TRBJ2-1, with D possibly being TRBD1 or TRBD2 (5 bases each). In germline, CDR1 is SQVTM, CDR2 ANQGSEA. The V gene lost 7 bases and the J gene lost 7 bases, with 14 bases spanning the gap. This CDR3 contains 12 residues. This CDR3 is CSGWGSRNEQFF. The CDR3 coding sequence is TGCAGCGGCTGGGGGTCGAGGAATGAGCAGTTCTTC.

The V and J genes are TRBV6-2 or TRBV6-3 and TRBJ1-2; D is unclear. The CDR3 is 12 amino acids. The germline V gene has CDR1 MNHEY and CDR2 SVGEGT. V was pared by 8 bases and J by 5 bases, with 12 bases between. The CDR3 DNA reads TGTGCCAGCGGAGAGCGCTCTTATGGCTACACCTTC. Protein product: CASGERSYGYTF.

The chain joins TRBV20-1 to TRBJ2-1, with unresolved D. The V gene lost 5 bases and the J gene lost 6 bases, with 8 bases spanning the gap. From germline, CDR1 is DFQATT and CDR2 SNEGSKA (reference sequence). This CDR3 comprises 11 residues. CDR3 sequence reads: CSAYRPNEQFF. CDR3 coding DNA: TGCAGTGCTTATCGGCCCAATGAGCAGTTCTTC.

CDR3 sequence (DNA): TGTGCCAGCAGCCTATTCACAGGGACAGTTAGCTATGGCTACACCTTC. Amino acid sequence: CASSLFTGTVSYGYTF. The chain joins TRBV28 to TRBJ1-2; TRBD1 aligns across 7 bases. V gave up 6 bases and J gave up 4 bases; unmatched junction bases: 14. This CDR3 comprises 16 residues. The germline V gene has CDR1 MDHEN and CDR2 SYDVKM.

In this sample, this clonotype turned up once. This chain joins TRBV28 and TRBJ1-1; 9 bases align to TRBD1. The CDR3 consists of 12 residues. Trimming at V came to 10 bases and at J to 6 bases, leaving 6 bases not matched to a gene. CDR1 MDHEN and CDR2 SYDVKM come from the germline V gene. The CDR3 DNA is TGTGCCACTATAAGGACAGGGGCTGAAGCTTTCTTT. Translation gives CATIRTGAEAFF.

V usage is TRBV5-1 and J usage is TRBJ1-5; D possibly corresponds to TRBD1 (6 bases). Trimming took 0 bases from V and 4 from J, leaving 8 bases between them. This CDR3 comprises 14 residues. The germline V gene has CDR1 SGHRS and CDR2 YFSETQ. The CDR3 loop is CASSLGQENQPQHF. The CDR3 DNA sequence: TGCGCCAGCAGCTTGGGACAGGAAAATCAGCCCCAGCATTTT.

This chain connects TRBV20-1 to TRBJ1-5; weak D call: TRBD1 (6 bases). Germline CDR1 DFQATT, CDR2 SNEGSKA (reference sequence). V lost 7 bases to trimming and J lost 6 bases, with 10 bases between them. This CDR3 spans 11 amino acids. The CDR3 bases are TGCAGTGTTGAAGGGGGTCAGCCCCAGCATTTT. It specifies CSVEGGQPQHF.

The J gene is TRBJ2-1, the V gene TRBV30, with D hard to call. V dropped 0 bases and J dropped 4 bases, with 7 bases sitting between them. Germline loops: CDR1 GTSNPN, CDR2 SVGIG (reference sequence). The CDR3 is made up of 13 amino acids. The DNA for the CDR3 is TGTGCCTGGAGTGTGACTGAGTACAATGAGCAGTTCTTC. It encodes CAWSVTEYNEQFF.

The rearrangement links TRBV28 to TRBJ2-4; no clear D gene. The CDR3 loop spans 12 amino acids. Germline V gene sequence: CDR1 MDHEN, CDR2 SYDVKM. V lost 2 bases and J 4 bases, leaving 3 bases between the germline ends. The CDR3 nucleotides read TGTGCCAGCAGTTTACAGAAAAACATTCAGTACTTC. Translation gives CASSLQKNIQYF.

This chain uses TRBV29-1 with TRBJ1-2; D is possibly TRBD1 (5 bases). With 7 bases removed from V and 7 bases from J, the gap between germline ends came to 19 bases. The CDR3 runs 13 residues. Germline values: CDR1 SQVTM, CDR2 ANQGSEA. The CDR3 loop reads CSATKGSASGYTF. In DNA, the CDR3 is TGCAGCGCCACTAAGGGGTCGGCTAGTGGCTACACCTTC. The variable domain in full, with the rest retrieved from reference TRBV29-1 and TRBJ1-2, is SAVISQKPSRDICQRGTSLTIQCQVDSQVTMMFWYRQQPGQSLTLIATANQGSEATYESGFVIDKFPISRPNLTFSTLTVSNMSPEDSSIYLCSATKGSASGYTFGSGTRLTVV.

V gene TRBV6-4 combines with J gene TRBJ1-1, with D tentatively TRBD1 (5 bases). The CDR3 extends over 15 amino acids. Trimming left V 2 bases short and J 4 bases short, with 14 bases between. Germline V gene lookup returns CDR1 MRHNA and CDR2 SNTAGT. CDR3 coding DNA: TGTGCCAGCAGTGACGGGTCTTCAGGGAGCACTGAAGCTTTCTTT. It specifies CASSDGSSGSTEAFF.

The chain recombines TRBV4-1 with TRBJ2-5; 8 nucleotides line up with TRBD1. This CDR3 contains 15 residues. Trimming cost V 1 base and J 2 bases; bases outside gene matches: 3. Per the germline V gene, CDR1 is MGHRA and CDR2 is YSYEKL. This CDR3 reads CASSQAGTGQETQYF. CDR3 bases: TGCGCCAGCAGCCAAGCCGGGACAGGTCAAGAGACCCAGTACTTC.

This clonotype has a single count. The V gene is TRBV20-1, the J gene TRBJ2-1; D remains ambiguous. The V end lost 5 bases, the J end lost 8 bases, and 10 bases lay between the germline ends. CDR3 size: 11 residues. Germline V gene sequence: CDR1 DFQATT, CDR2 SNEGSKA (reference sequence). DNA of the CDR3: TGCAGTGCTCATGCGCTATATGAGCAGTTCTTC. Protein: CSAHALYEQFF.

The chain's CDR3 is CASSQNGQGTDTQYF. The CDR3 nucleotides are TGCGCCAGCAGTCAAAACGGCCAGGGGACAGATACGCAGTATTTT. The chain recombines TRBV23-1 with TRBJ2-3, with a tentative D call TRBD1 (6 bases). TRBV23-1 is assigned to the ORF class and has an uncertain function. This CDR3 is built from 15 residues. The V end lost 2 bases, the J end lost 3 bases, and 12 bases lay between the germline ends.

The DNA of the CDR3 is TGCGCCAGCAGCCAAGACGTGGCGGGAGCGAACAATGAGCAGTTCTTC. Encoded protein: CASSQDVAGANNEQFF. V is TRBV4-1 and J is TRBJ2-1; TRBD2 aligns across 7 bases. Trimming at V came to 0 bases and at J to 5 bases, leaving 7 bases not matched to a gene. The germline V gene encodes CDR1 MGHRA and CDR2 YSYEKL. The CDR3 runs 16 residues.

This clonotype was recorded only once. This sequence joins TRBV20-1 and TRBJ2-3; D may be TRBD2 (5 bases). This CDR3 spans 13 amino acids. The V and J ends lost 2 bases and 6 bases respectively, with 12 bases between them. Germline V gene lookup returns CDR1 DFQATT and CDR2 SNEGSKA (reference sequence). CDR3: CSARPAEDDTQYF. The CDR3 DNA follows: TGCAGTGCTAGACCAGCGGAGGACGATACGCAGTATTTT.

CDR3 sequence (DNA): TGTGCCAGCAGCCAAGATCTGCGAGGGAATGAAGCTTTCTTT. It translates to CASSQDLRGNEAFF. The chain uses TRBV14 and TRBJ1-1; D remains ambiguous. The germline V gene has CDR1 SGHDN and CDR2 FVKESK. V lost 0 bases to trimming and J lost 7 bases, with 12 bases between them. The CDR3 has 14 residues.

Of note for this clonotype: A read error may account for a junction end that differs from germline. The chain carries TRBV18 and TRBJ2-3, with 10 nucleotides matching TRBD2. This CDR3 has 16 amino acids. Germline V gene sequence: CDR1 KGHSH, CDR2 LQKENI. CDR3 residues: CASSPLAGTSTDTQYF. As DNA, the CDR3 is TGTGCCAGCTCCCCACTAGCGGGGACTAGCACAGATACGCAGTATTTT.

The table lists this clonotype with a count of one. J is TRBJ1-5 and V is TRBV20-1, with unresolved D. There are 14 residues in the CDR3. The V gene's germline CDR1 is DFQATT and CDR2 SNEGSKA (reference sequence). Trimming took 0 bases from V and 10 from J, leaving 16 bases between them. CDR3 in amino acids: CSARDRRSVRPQHF. Here the CDR3 DNA reads TGCAGTGCTAGAGATCGAAGGTCGGTCAGACCCCAGCATTTT.